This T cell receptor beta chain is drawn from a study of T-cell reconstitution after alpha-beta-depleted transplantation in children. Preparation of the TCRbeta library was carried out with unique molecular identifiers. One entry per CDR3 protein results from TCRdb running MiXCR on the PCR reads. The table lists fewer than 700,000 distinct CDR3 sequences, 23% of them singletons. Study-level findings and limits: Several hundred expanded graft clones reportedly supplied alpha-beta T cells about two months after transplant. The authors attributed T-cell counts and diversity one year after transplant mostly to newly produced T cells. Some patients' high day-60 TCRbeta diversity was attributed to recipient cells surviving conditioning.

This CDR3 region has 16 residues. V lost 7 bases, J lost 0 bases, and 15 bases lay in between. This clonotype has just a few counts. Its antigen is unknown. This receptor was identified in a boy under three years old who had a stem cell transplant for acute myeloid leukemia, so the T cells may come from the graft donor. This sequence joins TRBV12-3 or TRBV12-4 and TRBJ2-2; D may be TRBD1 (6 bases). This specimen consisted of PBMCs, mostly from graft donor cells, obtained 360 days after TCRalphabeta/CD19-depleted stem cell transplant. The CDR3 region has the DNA TGTGCCAGCAACCCCAGGGGTACAGCGAACACCGGGGAGCTGTTTTTT. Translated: CASNPRGTANTGELFF.